The clone carrying this TCR beta chain was seen only a few times. A universal primer site was created by template switching, with the cDNA bearing unique molecular identifiers. TCRdb used MiXCR to reprocess the 5' RACE reads, holding one entry per CDR3 protein. This table has some 660,000 distinct CDR3 sequences, 8.6% appearing once. The germline V gene encodes CDR1 LGHNA and CDR2 YSLEER. CDR3 length: 19 amino acids. The V gene end was trimmed by 1 base and the J gene end by 2 bases; junction bases not matched to a gene: 10. This entry belongs to a study of identical twins. These same records also appear under a second study, on yellow fever vaccine responses in identical twins. That report notes: Reports say the vaccine T cell response in twins looked partly convergent and partly personalized.

The genes are TRBV4-3 and TRBJ2-7, with 14 bases matching TRBD2. This TCR was sampled from a woman younger than 35 in good health. Sequencing was done on a sample of PBMCs. The CDR3 DNA reads TGCGCCAGCAGCCAAGCGAGGACTAGCGGGAGGACGACCCCCTACGAGCAGTACTTC. Translation gives CASSQARTSGRTTPYEQYF.